What follows are 11 T cell receptor beta chains derived from one specimen sequenced in a study of blood T cell repertoires in COVID-19 (dated by TCRdb to 2020 to 2022). Preparation of the library involved the immunoSEQ multiplex PCR assay. What TCRdb holds here is the immuneACCESS table cut down to in-frame rearrangements. Part of the clones is not present; checked against another copy, under half of the missing clones reflect an unresolved V gene, and the others are unexplained. This sample has about 29,000 clones in its table, and more than 75% of those were observed once. 40% to 55% of the sample belongs to the ten largest clones. Sequencing was performed on peripheral blood. These receptors were taken from a woman in her seventies with acute or convalescent COVID-19.

The V gene is TRBV7-8, the J gene TRBJ1-3, with D maybe TRBD1 (5 bases). The CDR3 runs 16 residues. Trimming took off 0 bases at V and 0 bases at J, with 9 bases between the two ends. Germline CDR1 SGHVS, CDR2 FQNEAQ. DNA for the CDR3: TGTGCCAGCAGCTTAGCGGGGCTACTCTCTGGAAACACCATATATTTT. Protein sequence: CASSLAGLLSGNTIYF.

The CDR3 reads CASSQVTGPYEQYF. The CDR3 DNA reads TGTGCCAGCAGCCAAGTTACAGGGCCCTACGAGCAGTACTTC. This chain links TRBV7-2 with TRBJ2-7; a weak D match, TRBD1 (6 bases). V lost 5 bases, J lost 2 bases, and 13 bases lay in between. Germline CDR1 reads SGHTA; CDR2 reads FQGNSA. The CDR3 is made up of 14 amino acids. Complete variable domain (other parts from reference TRBV7-2 and TRBJ2-7): GAGVSQSPSNKVTEKGKDVELRCDPISGHTALYWYRQSLGQGLEFLIYFQGNSAPDKSGLPSDRFSAERTGGSVSTLTIQRTQQEDSAVYLCASSQVTGPYEQYFGPGTRLTVT.

The chain recombines TRBV7-8 with TRBJ2-1; 7 nucleotides line up with TRBD2. J gave up 2 bases and V 2 bases, and 0 bases lay outside the gene matches. CDR3 size: 14 residues. Germline CDR1 is SGHVS and CDR2 is FQNEAQ. The CDR3 loop reads CASSLSGTYNEQFF. The CDR3 DNA follows: TGTGCCAGCAGCTTAAGCGGGACCTACAATGAGCAGTTCTTC.

Written as DNA, the CDR3 is TGTGCCAGCAGTGAAAATCGGGGTTTGGCTGAAGCTTTCTTT. It translates to CASSENRGLAEAFF. The gene calls are TRBV25-1 and TRBJ1-1; D is undetermined. Trimming left V 2 bases short and J 6 bases short, with 13 bases between. Germline CDR1 MGHDK, CDR2 SYGVNS. CDR3 length: 14 amino acids. The full variable domain, rest sourced from reference TRBV25-1 and TRBJ1-1, is EADIYQTPRYLVIGTGKKITLECSQTMGHDKMYWYQQDPGMELHLIHYSYGVNSTEKGDLSSESTVSRIRTEHFPLTLESARPSHTSQYLCASSENRGLAEAFFGQGTRLTVV.

This chain joins TRBV9 and TRBJ2-5; D is possibly TRBD2 (7 bases). CDR3 size: 15 residues. From germline, CDR1 is SGDLS and CDR2 YYNGEE. The V end lost 4 bases, the J end lost 4 bases, and 17 bases lay between the germline ends. CDR3 residues: CASSPRGAGAETQYF. The CDR3 DNA reads as TGTGCCAGCAGCCCTCGGGGGGCAGGGGCAGAGACCCAGTACTTC.

The rearrangement links TRBV7-8 to TRBJ1-6, with D perhaps matching TRBD1 (5 bases). Germline loops: CDR1 SGHVS, CDR2 FQNEAQ. This CDR3 region has 18 residues. V was trimmed by 1 base and J by 4 bases, leaving 17 bases between them. The CDR3 DNA is TGTGCCAGCAGCTTAGTATTCCGGGGGGAGGGATATAATTCACCCCTCCACTTT. It specifies CASSLVFRGEGYNSPLHF. Full variable domain (outside the CDR3, taken from reference TRBV7-8 and TRBJ1-6): GAGVSQSPRYKVAKRGQDVALRCDPISGHVSLFWYQQALGQGPEFLTYFQNEAQLDKSGLPSDRFFAERPEGSVSTLKIQRTQQEDSAVYLCASSLVFRGEGYNSPLHFGNGTRLTVT.

The chain uses TRBV15 and TRBJ2-5, with D perhaps matching TRBD2 (6 bases). Per germline, CDR1 LNHNV and CDR2 YYDKDF (reference sequence). This CDR3 spans 14 amino acids. Trimming shortened V by 3 bases and J by 2 bases, and 10 bases separated the two germline ends. The CDR3 DNA reads TGTGCCACCAGCAGCGGGGGACCGCAAGAGACCCAGTACTTC. The encoded protein is CATSSGGPQETQYF.

This clone was recorded only once. The rearrangement links TRBV13 to TRBJ2-7, with TRBD1 matching 9 bases. The length of the CDR3 is 15 residues. Germline V gene sequence: CDR1 PRHDT, CDR2 FYEKMQ (reference sequence). V shed 6 bases, J shed 7 bases, and the junction held 13 bases outside the gene matches. CDR3 region: CASSSGTGSFREQYF. The CDR3, as DNA: TGTGCCAGCAGTTCCGGGACAGGGAGCTTTCGGGAGCAGTACTTC.

The chain links TRBV19 to TRBJ1-5; no reliable D call. This CDR3 comprises 15 residues. Deletions cut 5 bases from V and 1 base from J, with 12 bases between. The germline V gene encodes CDR1 LNHDA and CDR2 SQIVND (reference sequence). CDR3 in amino acids: CASSPGWSSNQPQHF. In nucleotides, the CDR3 is TGTGCCAGTAGTCCCGGGTGGTCGAGCAATCAGCCCCAGCATTTT.

This chain connects TRBV7-3 to TRBJ2-5; D is uncertain. CDR3 length: 15 amino acids. Germline V lookup: CDR1 SGHTA, CDR2 FQGTGA. V was clipped by 0 bases and J by 5 bases, with 13 bases between them. The CDR3 coding sequence is TGTGCCAGCAGCTTAACCGGCGGCAGACGGGAGACCCAGTACTTC. It translates to CASSLTGGRRETQYF.

The CDR3 loop reads CASSGLLCLAKNIQYF. DNA of the CDR3: TGTGCCAGCAGCGGACTGCTCTGCCTAGCCAAAAACATTCAGTACTTC. This chain joins TRBV9 and TRBJ2-4; D gene unclear. With 3 bases removed from V and 0 bases from J, the gap between germline ends came to 13 bases. CDR3 length: 16 residues. Germline V gene sequence: CDR1 SGDLS, CDR2 YYNGEE.